This TCR beta chain was identified in a study of PD-L1 blockade in urothelial cancer. About the research overall: Most of the roughly 30 patients were men whose urothelial cancer was bladder-origin. When blood samples were assessed, the median T cell count was 141,255.

Described time point: pretreatment peripheral blood. The germline gives CDR1 MGHRA, CDR2 YSYEKL. The CDR3 sequence is 13 residues long. Trimming at V came to 3 bases and at J to 3 bases, leaving 1 base not matched to a gene. Sequencing was performed with immunoSEQ multiplex PCR; in TCRdb, only in-frame clones are kept and a portion is missing. The data hold more than 90,000 clones, with about nine tenths observed a single time. The chain recombines TRBV4-1 with TRBJ1-1; the match to TRBD1 covers 7 bases. This TCR derives from a man in his 60s with urothelial cancer. The sample was PBMCs, taken around atezolizumab (anti-PD-L1) treatment. DNA for the CDR3: TGCGCCAGCAGCCAGACAGGGTACACTGAAGCTTTCTTT. It codes for CASSQTGYTEAFF.